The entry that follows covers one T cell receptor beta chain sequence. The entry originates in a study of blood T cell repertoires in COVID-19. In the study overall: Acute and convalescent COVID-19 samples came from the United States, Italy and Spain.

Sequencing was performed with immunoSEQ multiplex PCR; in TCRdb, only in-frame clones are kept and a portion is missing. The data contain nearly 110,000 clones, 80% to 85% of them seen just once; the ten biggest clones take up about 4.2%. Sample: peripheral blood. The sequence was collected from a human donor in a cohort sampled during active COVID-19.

CDR3 coding DNA: TGTGTCAGAAGCTTAGGACTAGCTGGGACAGATACGCAGTATTTT. It encodes CVRSLGLAGTDTQYF. V and J are TRBV7-5 and TRBJ2-3; the table gives TRBD2 as D, unverified against the DNA. TRBV7-5 constitutes a pseudogene. This CDR3 has 15 residues.